The T cell receptor (beta chain) described here comes from a study of CD8 T cells in ankylosing spondylitis. Looked up from germline, CDR1 is SGDLS and CDR2 is YYNGEE. Trimming took off 0 bases at V and 7 bases at J, with 17 bases between the two ends. This CDR3 is 16 amino acids long. Regarding the study as a whole: In the blood and synovial fluid of reactive arthritis, some motif variants had been previously reported. A motif of eight highly homologous TCR beta variants was seen as apparently characteristic of ankylosing spondylitis blood. CD8+ by phenotype, disease-linked clones were relatively rare in peripheral blood. As reported, disease-linked clones showed significant enrichment in matched ankylosing spondylitis synovial fluid.

A note on this clonotype: The antigen remains unidentified.

TCR beta libraries were made by quantitative 5'-RACE with molecular barcodes. MiXCR, applied by TCRdb to the 5' RACE reads, yields one record per CDR3 protein. The sample comprises just under 550,000 distinct CDR3 sequences, roughly 13% of which are singletons, and nearly 7% rests with the top ten. The sample comprised blood, either unsorted or a sorted T cell fraction (not recorded which). The chain employs TRBV9 and TRBJ1-5; TRBD1 might be the D (5 bases). The sequence was collected from a male donor with ankylosing spondylitis. The CDR3 is CASSVGGAGLEQPQHF. CDR3 DNA: TGTGCCAGCAGCGTAGGAGGTGCAGGGTTGGAGCAGCCCCAGCATTTT.